This T cell receptor (beta chain) was sequenced during a study of T cell responses to AZD1222 COVID-19 vaccine. As for the study in general: Pooled together were second doses at about 4 or about 12 weeks. Study outcomes and limitations: Elevations in Spike-specific TCR breadth and depth followed administration of two AZD1222 doses. Donors skewed white British and female; clonal diversity was possibly underestimated.

Concerning this clone itself: As yet, its antigen is unknown.

Germline loops: CDR1 MNHEY, CDR2 SVGAGI. Germline trimming cut 10 bases from V and 4 bases from J; bases unmatched to any gene: 7. This CDR3 region has 14 residues. Clones were sequenced by immunoSEQ multiplex PCR, and TCRdb holds only the in-frame ones, with some missing. The sample holds about 140,000 clones, 92% seen once. The source is an adult in good health. This chain joins TRBV6-5 and TRBJ1-4, with 9 bases fitting TRBD1. Sequencing used peripheral blood, obtained on day 0 of AZD1222 vaccination. CDR3 bases: TGTGCCACTGGACAGGGGAGAGGTAATGAAAAACTGTTTTTT. Protein sequence: CATGQGRGNEKLFF.